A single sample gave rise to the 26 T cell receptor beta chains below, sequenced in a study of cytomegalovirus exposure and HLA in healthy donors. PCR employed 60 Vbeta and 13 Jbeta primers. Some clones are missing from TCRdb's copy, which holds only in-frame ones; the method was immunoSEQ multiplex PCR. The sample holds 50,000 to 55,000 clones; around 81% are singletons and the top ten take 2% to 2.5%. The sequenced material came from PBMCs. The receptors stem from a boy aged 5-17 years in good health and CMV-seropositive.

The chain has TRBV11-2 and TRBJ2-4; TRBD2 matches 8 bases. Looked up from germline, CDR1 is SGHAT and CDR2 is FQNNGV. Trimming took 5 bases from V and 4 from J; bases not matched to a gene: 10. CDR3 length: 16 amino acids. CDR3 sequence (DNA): TGTGCCAGCAGCCAAAGAACTAGCGGAGCAAAAAACATTCAGTACTTC. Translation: CASSQRTSGAKNIQYF. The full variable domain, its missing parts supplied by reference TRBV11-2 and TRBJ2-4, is EAGVAQSPRYKIIEKRQSVAFWCNPISGHATLYWYQQILGQGPKLLIQFQNNGVVDDSQLPKDRFSAERLKGVDSTLKIQPAKLEDSAVYLCASSQRTSGAKNIQYFGAGTRLSVL.

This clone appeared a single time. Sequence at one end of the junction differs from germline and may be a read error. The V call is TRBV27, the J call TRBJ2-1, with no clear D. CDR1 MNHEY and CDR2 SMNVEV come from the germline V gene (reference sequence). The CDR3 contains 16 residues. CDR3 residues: CASNLWRPSSYNEQFF. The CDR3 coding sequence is TGTGCCAGCAATTTATGGCGGCCTAGCTCCTACAATGAGCAGTTCTTC.

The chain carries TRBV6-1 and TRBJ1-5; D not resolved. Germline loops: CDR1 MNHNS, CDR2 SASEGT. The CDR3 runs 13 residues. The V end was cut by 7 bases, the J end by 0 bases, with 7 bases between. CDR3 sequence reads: CASIKYSNQPQHF. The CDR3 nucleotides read TGTGCCAGCATAAAATATAGCAATCAGCCCCAGCATTTT.

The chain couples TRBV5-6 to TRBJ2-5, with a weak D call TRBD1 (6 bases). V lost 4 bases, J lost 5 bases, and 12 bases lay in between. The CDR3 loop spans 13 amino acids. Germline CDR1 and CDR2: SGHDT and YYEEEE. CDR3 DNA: TGTGCCAGCAGCCAGGGACAACTTGAGACCCAGTACTTC. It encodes CASSQGQLETQYF. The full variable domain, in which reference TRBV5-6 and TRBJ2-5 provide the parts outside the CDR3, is DAGVTQSPTHLIKTRGQQVTLRCSPKSGHDTVSWYQQALGQGPQFIFQYYEEEERQRGNFPDRFSGHQFPNYSSELNVNALLLGDSALYLCASSQGQLETQYFGPGTRLLVL.

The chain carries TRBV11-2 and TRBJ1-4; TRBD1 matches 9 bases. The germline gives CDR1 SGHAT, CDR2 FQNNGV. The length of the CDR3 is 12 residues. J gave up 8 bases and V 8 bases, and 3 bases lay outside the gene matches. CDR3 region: CASGTGNEKLFF. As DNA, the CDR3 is TGTGCCAGCGGGACAGGGAACGAAAAACTGTTTTTT.

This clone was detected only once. The DNA for the CDR3 is TGTGCCAGTAGTGTACAGGGAGGAAACACCATATATTTT. Encoded protein: CASSVQGGNTIYF. The V and J genes are TRBV19 and TRBJ1-3, with D perhaps TRBD1 (6 bases). CDR1 LNHDA and CDR2 SQIVND come from the germline V gene (reference sequence). This CDR3 contains 13 residues. Trimming took 5 bases from V and 4 from J, leaving 9 bases between them.

The CDR3 coding sequence is TGTGCCAGCAGTTACTCGACAAGCCCAGATACGCAGTATTTT. Protein sequence: CASSYSTSPDTQYF. The genes are TRBV6-5 and TRBJ2-3; D gene ambiguous. CDR1 and CDR2 (germline): MNHEY, SVGAGI. V gave up 0 bases and J gave up 4 bases, with 8 bases separating them. The CDR3 is 14 residues long.

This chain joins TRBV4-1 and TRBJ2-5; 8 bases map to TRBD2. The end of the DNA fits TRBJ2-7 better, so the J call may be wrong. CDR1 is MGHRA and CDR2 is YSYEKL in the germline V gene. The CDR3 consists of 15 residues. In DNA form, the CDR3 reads TGCGCCAGCAGCCAAGAAAGCGGGGGCTCCTACGAGCAGTACTTC. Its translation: CASSQESGGSYEQYF.

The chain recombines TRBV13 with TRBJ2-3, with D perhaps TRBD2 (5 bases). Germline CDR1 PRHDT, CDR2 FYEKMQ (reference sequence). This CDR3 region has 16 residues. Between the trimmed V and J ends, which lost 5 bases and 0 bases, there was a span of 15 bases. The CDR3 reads CASSLPGGPSTDTQYF. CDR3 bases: TGTGCCAGCAGCCTCCCCGGAGGACCTAGCACAGATACGCAGTATTTT.

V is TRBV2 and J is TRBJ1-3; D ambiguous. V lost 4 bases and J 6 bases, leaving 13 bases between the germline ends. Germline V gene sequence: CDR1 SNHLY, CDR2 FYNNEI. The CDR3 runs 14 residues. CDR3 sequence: CASSVRMELNTIYF. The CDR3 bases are TGTGCCAGCAGTGTGAGGATGGAGTTAAACACCATATATTTT.

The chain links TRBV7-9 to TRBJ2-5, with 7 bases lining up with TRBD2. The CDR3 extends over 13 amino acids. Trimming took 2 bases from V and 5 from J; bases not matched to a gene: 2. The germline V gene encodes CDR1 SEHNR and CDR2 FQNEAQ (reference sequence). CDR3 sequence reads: CASSLTGGETQYF. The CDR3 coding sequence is TGTGCCAGCAGCTTAACCGGGGGGGAGACCCAGTACTTC. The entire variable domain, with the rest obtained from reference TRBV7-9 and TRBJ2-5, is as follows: DTGVSQNPRHKITKRGQNVTFRCDPISEHNRLYWYRQTLGQGPEFLTYFQNEAQLEKSRLLSDRFSAERPKGSFSTLEIQRTEQGDSAMYLCASSLTGGETQYFGPGTRLLVL.

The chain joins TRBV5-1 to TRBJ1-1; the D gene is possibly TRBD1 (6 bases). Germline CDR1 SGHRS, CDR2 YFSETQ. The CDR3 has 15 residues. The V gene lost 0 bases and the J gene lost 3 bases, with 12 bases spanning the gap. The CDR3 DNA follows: TGCGCCAGCAGCTTGGCTGGGGCAGGGGACACTGAAGCTTTCTTT. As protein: CASSLAGAGDTEAFF.

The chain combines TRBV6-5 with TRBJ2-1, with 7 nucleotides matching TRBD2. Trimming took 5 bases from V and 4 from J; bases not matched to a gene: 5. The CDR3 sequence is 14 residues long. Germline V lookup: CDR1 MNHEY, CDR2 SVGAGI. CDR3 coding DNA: TGTGCCAGCAGTGACGGGGGGAAGTACAATGAGCAGTTCTTC. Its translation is CASSDGGKYNEQFF.

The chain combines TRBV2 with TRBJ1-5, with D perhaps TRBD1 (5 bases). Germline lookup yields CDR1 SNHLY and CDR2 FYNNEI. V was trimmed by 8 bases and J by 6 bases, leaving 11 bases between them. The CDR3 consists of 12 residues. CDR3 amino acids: CASGTGVQPQHF. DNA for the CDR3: TGTGCCAGCGGGACGGGGGTTCAGCCCCAGCATTTT.

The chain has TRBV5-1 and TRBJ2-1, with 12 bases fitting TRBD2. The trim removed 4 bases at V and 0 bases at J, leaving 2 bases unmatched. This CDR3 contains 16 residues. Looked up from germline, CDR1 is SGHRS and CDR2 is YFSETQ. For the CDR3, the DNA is TGCGCCAGCAGCGCTAGCGGGGGGGCCTCCTACAATGAGCAGTTCTTC. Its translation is CASSASGGASYNEQFF.

The CDR3 loop reads CASKRLGTEAFF. In DNA, the CDR3 is TGTGCCAGTAAGAGGTTGGGCACTGAAGCTTTCTTT. This sequence joins TRBV19 and TRBJ1-1; D not certain. In germline, CDR1 is LNHDA, CDR2 SQIVND (reference sequence). The CDR3 has 12 amino acids. V lost 7 bases to trimming and J lost 4 bases, with 10 bases between them.

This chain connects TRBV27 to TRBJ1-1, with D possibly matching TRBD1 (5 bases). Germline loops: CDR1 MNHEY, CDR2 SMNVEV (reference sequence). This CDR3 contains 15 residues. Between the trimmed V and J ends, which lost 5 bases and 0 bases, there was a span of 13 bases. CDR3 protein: CASSPWGGLNTEAFF. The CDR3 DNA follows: TGTGCCAGCAGTCCCTGGGGGGGTCTGAACACTGAAGCTTTCTTT.

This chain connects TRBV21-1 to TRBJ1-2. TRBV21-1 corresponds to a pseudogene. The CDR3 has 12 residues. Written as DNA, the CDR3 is TGTGCCAGCAGCACGCGGGTAGACGGCTACACCTTC. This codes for CASSTRVDGYTF.

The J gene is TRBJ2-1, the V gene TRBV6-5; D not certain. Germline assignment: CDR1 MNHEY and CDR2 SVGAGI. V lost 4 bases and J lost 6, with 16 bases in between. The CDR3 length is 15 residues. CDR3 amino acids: CASSLNLLNSNEQFF. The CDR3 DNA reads TGTGCCAGCAGTTTAAACCTGCTCAACAGCAATGAGCAGTTCTTC.

CDR3 in DNA: TGTGCCAGTAGCACCCGACTTTTAAGCCAGCCCCAGCATTTT. It is translated as CASSTRLLSQPQHF. The rearrangement links TRBV19 to TRBJ1-5, with no clear D. The germline V gene has CDR1 LNHDA and CDR2 SQIVND (reference sequence). The CDR3 is 14 amino acids. V was trimmed by 6 bases and J by 7 bases, leaving 16 bases between them.

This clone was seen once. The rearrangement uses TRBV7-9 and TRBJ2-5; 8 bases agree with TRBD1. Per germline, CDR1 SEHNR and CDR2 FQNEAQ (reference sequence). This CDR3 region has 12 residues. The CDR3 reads CSFDRGRETQYF. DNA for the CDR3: TGTTCCTTTGACAGGGGCAGGGAGACCCAGTACTTC.

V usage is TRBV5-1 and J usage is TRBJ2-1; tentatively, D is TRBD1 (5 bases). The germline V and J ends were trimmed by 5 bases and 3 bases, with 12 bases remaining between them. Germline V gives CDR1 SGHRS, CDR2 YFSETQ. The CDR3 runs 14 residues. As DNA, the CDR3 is TGCGCCAGCAGAGGGGCAGGCAACTACAATGAGCAGTTCTTC. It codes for CASRGAGNYNEQFF. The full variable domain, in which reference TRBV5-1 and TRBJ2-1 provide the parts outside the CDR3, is KAGVTQTPRYLIKTRGQQVTLSCSPISGHRSVSWYQQTPGQGLQFLFEYFSETQRNKGNFPGRFSGRQFSNSRSEMNVSTLELGDSALYLCASRGAGNYNEQFFGPGTRLTVL.

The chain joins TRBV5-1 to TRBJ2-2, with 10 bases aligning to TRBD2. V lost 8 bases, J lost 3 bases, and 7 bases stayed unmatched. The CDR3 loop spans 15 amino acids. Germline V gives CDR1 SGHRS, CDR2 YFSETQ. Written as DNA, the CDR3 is TGCGCCAGTATCCGTCTAGCGGGAGACACCGGGGAGCTGTTTTTT. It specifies CASIRLAGDTGELFF.

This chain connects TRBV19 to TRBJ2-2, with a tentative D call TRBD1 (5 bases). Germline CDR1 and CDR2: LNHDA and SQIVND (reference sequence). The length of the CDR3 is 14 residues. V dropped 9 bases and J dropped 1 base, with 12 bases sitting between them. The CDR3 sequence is CASLRELNTGELFF. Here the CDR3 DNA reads TGTGCCAGCCTCAGGGAACTGAACACCGGGGAGCTGTTTTTT.

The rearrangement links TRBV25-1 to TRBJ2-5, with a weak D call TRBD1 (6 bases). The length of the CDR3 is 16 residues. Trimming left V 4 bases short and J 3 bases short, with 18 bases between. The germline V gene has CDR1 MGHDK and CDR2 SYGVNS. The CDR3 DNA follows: TGTGCCAGCAGTGCCCCCCCAGGGGAAGGGGAAGAGACCCAGTACTTC. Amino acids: CASSAPPGEGEETQYF.

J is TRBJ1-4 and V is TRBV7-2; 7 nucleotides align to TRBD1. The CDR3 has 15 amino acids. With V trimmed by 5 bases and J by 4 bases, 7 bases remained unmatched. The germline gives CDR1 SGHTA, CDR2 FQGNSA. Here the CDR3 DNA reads TGTGCCAGCAGCGCATGGGACAGTCTTAATGAAAAACTGTTTTTT. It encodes CASSAWDSLNEKLFF.